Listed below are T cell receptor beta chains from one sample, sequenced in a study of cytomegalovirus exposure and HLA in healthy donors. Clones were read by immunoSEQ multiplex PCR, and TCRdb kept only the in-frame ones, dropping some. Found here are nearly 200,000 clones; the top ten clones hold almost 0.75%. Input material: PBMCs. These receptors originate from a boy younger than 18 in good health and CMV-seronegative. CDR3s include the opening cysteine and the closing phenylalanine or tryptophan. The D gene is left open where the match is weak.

CASSSQGGNTGELFF,TGTGCCAGCAGCTCCCAGGGGGGAAACACCGGGGAGCTGTTTTTT,TRBV7-3,TRBJ2-2,.
CAIRVSAGNTIYF,TGTGCCATCAGAGTGTCGGCTGGAAACACCATATATTTT,TRBV10-3,TRBJ1-3,.
CASSQEGSGQPAFF,TGTGCCAGCAGCCAAGAAGGTTCTGGACAGCCAGCTTTCTTT,TRBV4-2,TRBJ1-1,.
CATKGELADFTDTQYF,TGTGCCACCAAAGGGGAGCTAGCGGATTTCACAGATACGCAGTATTTT,TRBV10-3,TRBJ2-3,TRBD2
CATKYDIAGGTDTQYF,TGCGCCACCAAATACGATATAGCGGGGGGCACAGATACGCAGTATTTT,TRBV5-1,TRBJ2-3,TRBD2
CASSLIPGDRNTEAFF,TGTGCCAGCAGTTTAATCCCGGGGGACCGGAACACTGAAGCTTTCTTT,TRBV27,TRBJ1-1,.
CASSLQGISGNTIYF,TGTGCCAGCAGTTTACAGGGGATTTCTGGAAACACCATATATTTT,TRBV2,TRBJ1-3,TRBD1
CASTRWGLHYGYTF,TGTGCCAGCACCCGTTGGGGGCTCCACTATGGCTACACCTTC,TRBV5-8,TRBJ1-2,.
CASSLQGAQPQHF,TGTGCCAGCAGTTTACAGGGGGCTCAGCCCCAGCATTTT,TRBV28,TRBJ1-5,TRBD1
CATSITRDILFF,TGTGCCACCAGCATAACCCGGGACATCCTGTTTTTT,TRBV15,TRBJ1-4,.
CAWYSRTGGPEAFF,TGTGCCTGGTATTCGCGGACAGGGGGCCCCGAAGCTTTCTTT,TRBV30,TRBJ1-1,TRBD1
CAIASPGQGAGNTEAFF,TGTGCCATCGCCAGCCCGGGACAGGGGGCTGGGAACACTGAAGCTTTCTTT,TRBV10-3,TRBJ1-1,TRBD1
CASSQTQGGYYGYTF,TGTGCCAGCAGCCAGACTCAGGGGGGCTACTATGGCTACACCTTC,TRBV7-2,TRBJ1-2,TRBD1
CASFRQTLAGASYEQYF,TGTGCCAGCTTCAGGCAGACACTAGCGGGGGCCAGCTACGAGCAGTACTTC,TRBV2,TRBJ2-7,TRBD2
CASSLGQVYGYTF,TGTGCCAGCAGTTTGGGACAGGTCTATGGCTACACCTTC,TRBV28,TRBJ1-2,TRBD1
CASSLGTSNTGELFF,TGCGCCAGCAGTCTAGGGACTAGCAACACCGGGGAGCTGTTTTTT,TRBV5-1,TRBJ2-2,TRBD2
CASSPRTGDGYTF,TGTGCCAGCTCACCAAGGACAGGGGATGGCTACACCTTC,TRBV18,TRBJ1-2,TRBD1
CASSLVQGARGYTF,TGCGCCAGCAGCTTGGTACAGGGGGCTCGGGGCTACACCTTC,TRBV5-1,TRBJ1-2,TRBD1
CASSLVAGQFF,TGTGCCAGCAGCTTGGTTGCAGGGCAGTTCTTC,TRBV5-4,TRBJ2-1,.
CASSLGLASYEQYF,TGTGCCAGCAGCCTCGGACTTGCGTCCTACGAGCAGTACTTC,TRBV9,TRBJ2-7,.
CASSPLGTGPFGEYF,TGTGCCAGCAGTCCTTTGGGGACAGGGCCATTCGGGGAGTACTTC,TRBV27,TRBJ2-7,TRBD1
CASSRWTSGENYEQYF,TGCGCCAGCAGCCGATGGACTAGCGGGGAAAACTACGAGCAGTACTTC,TRBV4-1,TRBJ2-7,TRBD2
CASSHAGVYYGYTF,TGCGCCAGCAGCCATGCAGGGGTTTACTATGGCTACACCTTC,TRBV4-1,TRBJ1-2,.
CASSQDTFSGNTIYF,TGTGCCAGCAGTCAAGATACATTCTCTGGAAACACCATATATTTT,TRBV5-4,TRBJ1-3,.
CASSPPLRTDTQYF,TGTGCCAGCTCACCACCCCTCCGCACAGATACGCAGTATTTT,TRBV18,TRBJ2-3,.
CASSRRREADTQYF,TGCGCCAGCAGCCGCCGCAGGGAGGCAGATACGCAGTATTTT,TRBV5-1,TRBJ2-3,.
CASSLIQGMNTEAFF,TGTGCCAGCAGCTTAATTCAGGGGATGAACACTGAAGCTTTCTTT,TRBV11-2,TRBJ1-1,.
CASSLRPGSDTGELFF,TGTGCCAGCAGCTTGCGGCCAGGGTCGGACACCGGGGAGCTGTTTTTT,TRBV5-4,TRBJ2-2,.
CAISDIGNSPLHF,TGTGCCATCAGTGATATCGGTAATTCACCCCTCCACTTT,TRBV10-3,TRBJ1-6,.
CASRAGYTEAFF,TGTGCCAGCAGGGCAGGGTATACTGAAGCTTTCTTT,TRBV2,TRBJ1-1,.
CASSGDMWDRVSSYNEQFF,TGTGCCAGTAGTGGGGATATGTGGGACAGGGTATCCTCATACAATGAGCAGTTCTTC,TRBV19,TRBJ2-1,TRBD1
CASSFSGQGFTYNEQFF,TGCGCCAGCAGCTTTTCCGGACAGGGATTTACCTACAATGAGCAGTTCTTC,TRBV5-1,TRBJ2-1,TRBD1
CASSPPSENTEAFF,TGTGCCAGCTCACCACCGAGTGAGAACACTGAAGCTTTCTTT,TRBV18,TRBJ1-1,.
CAWSGDRGYEQFF,TGTGCCTGGAGTGGGGACAGGGGCTATGAGCAGTTCTTC,TRBV30,TRBJ2-1,TRBD1
CASSRTGSQETQYF,TGTGCCAGCAGCCGGACAGGGAGCCAAGAGACCCAGTACTTC,TRBV5-6,TRBJ2-5,TRBD1
CASSPSRQATEAFF,TGCGCCAGCAGCCCGTCCCGACAGGCCACTGAAGCTTTCTTT,TRBV5-1,TRBJ1-1,.
CASSLDLGLNQPQHF,TGTGCCAGCAGCTTAGACCTAGGTCTTAATCAGCCCCAGCATTTT,TRBV11-2,TRBJ1-5,.
CASSLGRGTYNEQFF,TGTGCTAGCAGCTTAGGGCGGGGGACCTACAATGAGCAGTTCTTC,TRBV7-7,TRBJ2-1,TRBD2
CAWGDLMRGGSDTQYF,TGTGCCTGGGGTGACCTCATGCGGGGGGGCTCAGATACGCAGTATTTT,TRBV30,TRBJ2-3,TRBD2
CASSLEALSLEQYF,TGTGCCAGCAGCTTAGAGGCGCTTAGCCTCGAGCAGTACTTC,TRBV11-2,TRBJ2-7,.
CASSAASGGGETQYF,TGTGCCAGCAGTGCTGCTAGCGGGGGTGGAGAGACCCAGTACTTC,TRBV28,TRBJ2-5,TRBD2
CASSSGGESKNIQYF,TGTGCCAGCAGTTCAGGAGGGGAGTCCAAAAACATTCAGTACTTC,TRBV7-8,TRBJ2-4,.
CAWRGRGVGNTIYF,TGTGCCTGGAGGGGCCGGGGGGTTGGAAACACCATATATTTT,TRBV30,TRBJ1-3,.
CASSVSEGNTIYF,TGTGCCAGCAGCGTATCTGAGGGAAACACCATATATTTT,TRBV9,TRBJ1-3,.
CASSDGLATDTQYF,TGTGCCAGCAGTGACGGACTAGCAACAGATACGCAGTATTTT,TRBV6-4,TRBJ2-3,TRBD2
CASSWGLAGYEQFF,TGTGCCAGCAGCTGGGGACTAGCGGGTTATGAGCAGTTCTTC,TRBV11-2,TRBJ2-1,TRBD2
CASTAGGVLQPQHF,TGTGCCAGTACCGCAGGCGGGGTTCTTCAGCCCCAGCATTTT,TRBV19,TRBJ1-5,.
CASSSYRSPSTDTQYF,TGTGCCAGCAGCTCCTACAGGTCTCCTAGCACAGATACGCAGTATTTT,TRBV11-2,TRBJ2-3,.
CAAHGGGGAEAFF,TGTGCCGCCCACGGGGGGGGAGGAGCTGAAGCTTTCTTT,TRBV10-3,TRBJ1-1,.
CASSLESGAEQYF,TGTGCCAGCAGTTTAGAGTCAGGGGCCGAGCAGTACTTC,TRBV27,TRBJ2-7,.
CASSITSGIYYEQYF,TGTGCCAGCAGCATAACTAGCGGGATCTACTACGAGCAGTACTTC,TRBV28,TRBJ2-7,TRBD2
CASSRPGQSYEQYF,TGTGCCAGCTCACGACCGGGACAGAGCTACGAGCAGTACTTC,TRBV18,TRBJ2-7,TRBD1
CASSLGTGDNEQFF,TGTGCCAGCAGCTTAGGGACTGGTGACAATGAGCAGTTCTTC,TRBV5-5,TRBJ2-1,.
CASSSVFDTQYF,TGTGCCAGCTCCTCTGTGTTCGATACGCAGTATTTT,TRBV18,TRBJ2-3,.
CASSSTGEQPQHF,TGTGCCAGCAGCTCGACAGGGGAACAGCCCCAGCATTTT,TRBV7-6,TRBJ1-5,TRBD1
CASSLAGGYTF,TGTGCCAGCAGCTTGGCGGGGGGCTACACCTTC,TRBV5-8,TRBJ1-2,.